Listed below are T cell receptor beta chains from one sample, sequenced in a study of metastatic and nonmetastatic thyroid tumors. TCRdb re-clonotyped the PCR reads via MiXCR. The sample holds about 3,500 clones, just over 35% seen once. The sequenced sample consisted of adjacent normal tissue. The receptors stem from a female donor with papillary thyroid cancer or a benign thyroid nodule (not recorded which). Some clones in this sample may be carry-over from other donors' samples. The CDR3 runs from the conserved cysteine through the conserved F or W. The D gene is left open where the match is weak. Some rows have no size entry. The others give once, few or many, or a class for an expanded clone.

TRBJ1-4	TRBV6-6	NA	large	CASSYAAGRTAPTNEKLFF	TGTGCCAGCAGTTACGCAGCGGGAAGGACAGCCCCAACTAATGAAAAACTGTTTTTT
TRBJ2-5	TRBV5-6	NA	NA	CASSSAVAYQETQYF	TGTGCCAGCAGCTCTGCGGTAGCATACCAAGAGACCCAGTACTTC
TRBJ2-4	TRBV28	NA	large	CASSLFRTAENIQYF	TGTGCCAGCAGTTTATTCAGGACAGCTGAAAACATTCAGTACTTC
TRBJ1-2	TRBV6-1	TRBD1	NA	CASTRDRGNYGYTF	TGTGCCAGCACCCGAGACAGGGGAAACTATGGCTACACCTTC
TRBJ2-1	TRBV9	TRBD2	NA	CASSPLSLAEGYNEQFF	TGTGCCAGCAGCCCCCTCTCCCTAGCGGAAGGATACAATGAGCAGTTCTTC
TRBJ1-1	TRBV30	NA	few	CARQQGEWTEAFF	TGTGCCCGCCAACAGGGTGAATGGACTGAAGCTTTCTTT
TRBJ1-2	TRBV25-1	NA	NA	CASSESEGWTYYGYTF	TGTGCCAGCAGTGAATCCGAGGGGTGGACCTACTATGGCTACACCTTC
TRBJ2-1	TRBV28	NA	few	CASGRGEQFF	TGTGCCAGCGGGCGGGGTGAGCAGTTCTTC
TRBJ2-3	TRBV7-2	NA	NA	CASSLLTSTDTQYF	TGTGCCAGCAGCTTATTGACTAGCACAGATACGCAGTATTTT
TRBJ1-2	TRBV20-1	NA	NA	CSAPRRDGYTF	TGCAGTGCGCCCCGGAGGGATGGCTACACCTTC
TRBJ1-3	TRBV7-9	NA	few	CASSSQGNTIYF	TGTGCCAGCAGCTCACAGGGAAACACCATATATTTT
TRBJ1-2	TRBV30	NA	NA	CAWRPPGRNYGYTF	TGTGCCTGGAGACCTCCGGGAAGAAACTATGGCTACACCTTC
TRBJ2-1	TRBV7-2	TRBD2	few	CASAGDPSSYNEQFF	TGTGCCAGCGCGGGGGACCCGAGCTCCTACAATGAGCAGTTCTTC
TRBJ1-2	TRBV20-1	TRBD1	NA	CSARTWTGHYYGYTF	TGCAGTGCTAGAACTTGGACAGGGCATTATTATGGCTACACCTTC
TRBJ1-1	TRBV7-2	NA	NA	CASSLNWGTEAFF	TGTGCCAGCAGCTTAAACTGGGGCACTGAAGCTTTCTTT
TRBJ2-7	TRBV2	TRBD2	NA	CASTLIAGRLSEQYF	TGTGCCAGCACTCTAATAGCGGGAAGATTATCGGAGCAGTACTTC
TRBJ2-2	TRBV13	TRBD1	few	CASSRGQGLTGELFF	TGTGCCAGCAGTCGGGGACAGGGCCTCACCGGGGAGCTGTTTTTT
TRBJ1-5	TRBV27	NA	NA	CASSPRYGQPQHF	TGTGCCAGCAGTCCCCGGTACGGCCAGCCCCAGCATTTT
TRBJ1-5	TRBV5-1	TRBD1	large	CASSPLETGGVQPQHF	TGCGCCAGCAGCCCCCTTGAGACAGGGGGAGTTCAGCCCCAGCATTTT
TRBJ1-6	TRBV2	NA	few	CASRRDAYNSPLHF	TGTGCCAGCAGAAGGGACGCATATAATTCACCCCTCCACTTT
TRBJ1-6	TRBV6-1	NA	few	CASTTGTQNSPLHF	TGTGCCAGCACCACCGGGACACAAAATTCACCCCTCCACTTT
TRBJ2-7	TRBV11-2	NA	NA	CAEGFGAGYGQYF	TGTGCCGAGGGGTTTGGGGCCGGATACGGGCAGTACTTC
TRBJ2-2	TRBV27	NA	few	CASSLMDNTGELFF	TGTGCCAGCAGTTTAATGGATAACACCGGGGAGCTGTTTTTT
TRBJ1-6	TRBV5-1	NA	NA	CASSQYQAYSPLHF	TGCGCCAGCAGCCAGTACCAAGCCTATTCACCCCTCCACTTT
TRBJ2-3	TRBV19	NA	NA	CASSPGSTDTQYF	TGTGCCAGTAGTCCGGGGAGCACAGATACGCAGTATTTT
TRBJ2-7	TRBV6-2/TRBV6-3	TRBD1	few	CASSFGQAYEQYF	TGTGCCAGCAGTTTCGGACAGGCCTACGAGCAGTACTTC
TRBJ2-7	TRBV5-4	NA	NA	CARDSRDPSYEQYF	TGTGCCAGAGATTCGAGGGACCCTTCCTACGAGCAGTACTTC
TRBJ1-5	TRBV5-1	NA	NA	CASSLGVQGEEPQHF	TGCGCCAGCAGCTTGGGCGTACAGGGTGAAGAACCCCAGCATTTT
TRBJ2-7	TRBV2	TRBD1	NA	CASSRDREQEQYF	TGTGCCAGCAGCCGGGACAGGGAGCAAGAGCAGTACTTC
TRBJ2-7	TRBV6-2/TRBV6-3	NA	few	CASSYTDKSYEQYF	TGTGCCAGCAGTTACACAGACAAGTCCTACGAGCAGTACTTC
TRBJ2-3	TRBV20-1	NA	NA	CSARKPGQGGTIDTQYF	TGCAGTGCTAGAAAACCCGGACAGGGAGGGACCATAGATACGCAGTATTTT
TRBJ2-1	TRBV9	NA	NA	CASSVDDEQFF	TGTGCCAGCAGCGTAGATGACGAGCAGTTCTTC
TRBJ1-1	TRBV20-1	NA	NA	CSARGWGTEAFF	TGCAGTGCTAGAGGATGGGGTACTGAAGCTTTCTTT
TRBJ2-3	TRBV27	TRBD2	NA	CASSSAGAITDTQYF	TGTGCCAGCAGTTCGGCGGGAGCGATCACAGATACGCAGTATTTT
TRBJ1-1	TRBV29-1	NA	few	CSVRYNTEAFF	TGCAGCGTTCGTTATAACACTGAAGCTTTCTTT
TRBJ1-1	TRBV6-2/TRBV6-3	NA	few	CASSYRGFSEAFF	TGTGCCAGCAGTTACCGAGGGTTTTCTGAAGCTTTCTTT
TRBJ2-3	TRBV7-3	NA	NA	CASGPGLGDTQYF	TGTGCCAGCGGGCCAGGGCTCGGGGATACGCAGTATTTT
TRBJ2-3	TRBV25-1	TRBD1	medium-sized	CASSEDGQGVPTDTQYF	TGTGCCAGCAGTGAGGACGGACAGGGGGTTCCCACAGATACGCAGTATTTT
TRBJ2-7	TRBV12-3/TRBV12-4	TRBD1	few	CASTLTGFYEQYF	TGTGCCAGCACCTTGACAGGGTTCTACGAGCAGTACTTC
TRBJ2-5	TRBV5-6	TRBD2	many	CASSSAGAYQETQYF	TGTGCCAGCAGCTCTGCGGGAGCGTACCAAGAGACCCAGTACTTC
TRBJ2-7	TRBV15	TRBD1	few	CATSRDEGDRSYEQYF	TGTGCCACCAGCAGAGATGAGGGGGACAGGTCCTACGAGCAGTACTTC
TRBJ1-1	TRBV6-2/TRBV6-3	NA	NA	CASSLRVQTEAFF	TGTGCCAGCAGCCTCAGGGTACAGACTGAAGCTTTCTTT
TRBJ1-2	TRBV6-9	TRBD1	few	CATLYPTGEKYGYTF	TGTGCCACCCTTTACCCAACAGGGGAAAAATATGGCTACACCTTC
TRBJ2-2	TRBV6-5	NA	few	CASSYSSGGGELFF	TGTGCCAGCAGTTACTCGTCGGGTGGCGGGGAGCTGTTTTTT
TRBJ2-7	TRBV6-1	TRBD2	few	CASSRLAATYEQYF	TGTGCCAGCAGTAGACTAGCGGCCACCTACGAGCAGTACTTC
TRBJ1-5	TRBV6-1	TRBD1	large	CASDELAGGHSNQPQHF	TGTGCCAGCGACGAACTGGCAGGGGGGCATAGCAATCAGCCCCAGCATTTT
TRBJ2-5	TRBV20-1	NA	NA	CSARDEGETQYF	TGCAGTGCTAGAGATGAGGGGGAGACCCAGTACTTC
TRBJ2-7	TRBV6-2/TRBV6-3	NA	NA	CASSSADLGGYEQYF	TGTGCCAGCAGTTCCGCGGACCTTGGGGGCTACGAGCAGTACTTC
TRBJ1-2	TRBV19	NA	few	CASSGGVYGYTF	TGTGCCAGTAGTGGCGGGGTGTATGGCTACACCTTC
TRBJ1-2	TRBV28	TRBD1	NA	CASSDGTGYGYTF	TGTGCCAGCAGTGACGGGACAGGCTATGGCTACACCTTC
TRBJ2-2	TRBV20-1	NA	NA	CSARDEGSTGELFF	TGCAGTGCTAGAGATGAGGGGTCCACCGGGGAGCTGTTTTTT
TRBJ1-3	TRBV6-5	NA	NA	CASSYSGTTGNTIYF	TGTGCCAGCAGTTACTCCGGGACGACTGGAAACACCATATATTTT
TRBJ2-3	TRBV9	NA	NA	CASSVATRLDGTDTQYF	TGTGCCAGCAGCGTAGCGACTCGCTTAGATGGCACAGATACGCAGTATTTT
TRBJ2-3	TRBV28	TRBD2	few	CASSLAGEQADTQYF	TGTGCCAGCAGTTTAGCGGGGGAGCAAGCAGATACGCAGTATTTT
TRBJ2-6	TRBV9	NA	NA	CASTGSLSGANVLTF	TGTGCCAGCACAGGTTCTCTCTCTGGGGCCAACGTCCTGACTTTC